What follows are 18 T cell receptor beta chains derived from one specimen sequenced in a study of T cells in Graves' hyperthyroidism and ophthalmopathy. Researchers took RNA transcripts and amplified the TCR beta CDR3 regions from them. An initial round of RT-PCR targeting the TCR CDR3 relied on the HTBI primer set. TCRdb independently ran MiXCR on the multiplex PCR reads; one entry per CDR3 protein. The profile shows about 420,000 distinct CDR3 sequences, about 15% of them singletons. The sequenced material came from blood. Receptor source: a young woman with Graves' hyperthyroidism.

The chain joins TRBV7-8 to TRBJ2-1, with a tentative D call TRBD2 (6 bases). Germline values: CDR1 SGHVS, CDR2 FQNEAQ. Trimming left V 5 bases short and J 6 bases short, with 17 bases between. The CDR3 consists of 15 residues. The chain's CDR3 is CASSPRDFISNEQFF. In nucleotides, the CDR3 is TGTGCCAGCAGCCCCCGGGACTTTATCTCCAATGAGCAGTTCTTC.

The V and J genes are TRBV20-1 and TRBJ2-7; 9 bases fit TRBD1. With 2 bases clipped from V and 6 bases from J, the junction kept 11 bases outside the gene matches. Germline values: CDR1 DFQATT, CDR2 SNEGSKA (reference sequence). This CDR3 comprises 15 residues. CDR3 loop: CSARLVDRGTGEQYF. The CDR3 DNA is TGCAGTGCTAGACTCGTTGACAGGGGGACTGGCGAGCAGTACTTC.

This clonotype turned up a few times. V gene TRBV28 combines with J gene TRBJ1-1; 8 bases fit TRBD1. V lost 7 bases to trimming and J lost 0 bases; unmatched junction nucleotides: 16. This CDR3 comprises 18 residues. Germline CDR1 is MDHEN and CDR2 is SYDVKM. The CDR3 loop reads CASTSGTGRMSMNTEAFF. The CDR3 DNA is TGTGCCAGCACCTCAGGGACAGGTAGGATGTCCATGAACACTGAAGCTTTCTTT. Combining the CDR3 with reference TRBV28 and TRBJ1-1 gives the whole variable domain DVKVTQSSRYLVKRTGEKVFLECVQDMDHENMFWYRQDPGLGLRLIYFSYDVKMKEKGDIPEGYSVSREKKERFSLILESASTNQTSMYLCASTSGTGRMSMNTEAFFGQGTRLTVV.

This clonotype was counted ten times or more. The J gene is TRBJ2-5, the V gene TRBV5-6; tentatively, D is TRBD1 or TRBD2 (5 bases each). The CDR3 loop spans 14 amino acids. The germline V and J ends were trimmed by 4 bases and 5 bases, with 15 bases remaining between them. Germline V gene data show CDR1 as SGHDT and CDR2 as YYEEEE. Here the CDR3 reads CASSRRQGGETQYF. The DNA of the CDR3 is TGTGCCAGCAGCCGAAGGCAGGGCGGGGAGACCCAGTACTTC.

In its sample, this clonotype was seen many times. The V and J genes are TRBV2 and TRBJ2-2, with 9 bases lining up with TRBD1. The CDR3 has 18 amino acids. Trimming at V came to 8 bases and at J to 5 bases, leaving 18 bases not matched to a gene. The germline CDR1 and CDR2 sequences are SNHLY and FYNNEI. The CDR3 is CASGSGTGMVLGTGELFF. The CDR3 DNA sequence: TGTGCCAGCGGATCCGGGACAGGGATGGTTCTTGGGACCGGGGAGCTGTTTTTT.

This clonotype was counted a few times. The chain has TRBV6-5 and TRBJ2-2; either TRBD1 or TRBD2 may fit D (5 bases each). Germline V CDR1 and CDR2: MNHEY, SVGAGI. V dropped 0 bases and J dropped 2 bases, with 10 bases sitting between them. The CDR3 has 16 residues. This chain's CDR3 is CASSYSGTDNTGELFF. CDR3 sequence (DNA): TGTGCCAGCAGTTACTCGGGGACGGACAACACCGGGGAGCTGTTTTTT.

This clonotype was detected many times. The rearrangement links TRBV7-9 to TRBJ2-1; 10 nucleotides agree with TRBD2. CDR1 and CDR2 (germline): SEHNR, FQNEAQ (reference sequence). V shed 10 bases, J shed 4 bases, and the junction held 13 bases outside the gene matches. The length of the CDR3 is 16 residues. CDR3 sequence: CANRSGRAPGYNEQFF. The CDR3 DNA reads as TGTGCCAACCGGAGCGGGAGGGCCCCAGGTTACAATGAGCAGTTCTTC.

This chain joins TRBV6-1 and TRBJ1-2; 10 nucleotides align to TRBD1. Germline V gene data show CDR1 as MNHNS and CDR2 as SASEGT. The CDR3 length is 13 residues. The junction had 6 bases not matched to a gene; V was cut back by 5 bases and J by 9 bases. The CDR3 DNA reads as TGTGCCAGCAGTCCGACAGGGGGCGGCAGCTACACCTTC. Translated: CASSPTGGGSYTF.

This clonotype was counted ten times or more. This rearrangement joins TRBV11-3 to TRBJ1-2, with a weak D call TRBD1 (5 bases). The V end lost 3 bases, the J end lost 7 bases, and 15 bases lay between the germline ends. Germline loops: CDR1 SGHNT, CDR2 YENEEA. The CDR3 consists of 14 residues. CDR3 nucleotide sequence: TGTGCCAGCAGCTTCGGGGACGTACGTTCTGGCTACACCTTC. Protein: CASSFGDVRSGYTF.

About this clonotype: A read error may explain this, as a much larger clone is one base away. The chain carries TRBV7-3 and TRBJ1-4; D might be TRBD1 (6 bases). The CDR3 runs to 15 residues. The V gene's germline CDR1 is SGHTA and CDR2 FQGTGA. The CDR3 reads CGSSLKGGTNEKLFF. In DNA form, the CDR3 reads TGTGGCAGCAGCTTAAAAGGGGGGACTAATGAAAAACTGTTTTTT.

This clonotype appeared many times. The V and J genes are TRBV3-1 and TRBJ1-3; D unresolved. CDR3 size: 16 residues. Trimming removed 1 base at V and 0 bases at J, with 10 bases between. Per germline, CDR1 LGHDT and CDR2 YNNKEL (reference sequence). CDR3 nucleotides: TGTGCCAGCAGCCAAGCTGGGTCTAGCTCTGGAAACACCATATATTTT. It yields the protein CASSQAGSSSGNTIYF.

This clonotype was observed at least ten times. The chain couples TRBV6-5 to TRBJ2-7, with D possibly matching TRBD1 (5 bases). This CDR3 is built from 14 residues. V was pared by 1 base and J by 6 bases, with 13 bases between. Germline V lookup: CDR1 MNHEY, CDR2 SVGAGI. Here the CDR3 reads CASSYFGQGGEQYF. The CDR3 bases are TGTGCCAGCAGTTACTTCGGACAAGGCGGCGAGCAGTACTTC.

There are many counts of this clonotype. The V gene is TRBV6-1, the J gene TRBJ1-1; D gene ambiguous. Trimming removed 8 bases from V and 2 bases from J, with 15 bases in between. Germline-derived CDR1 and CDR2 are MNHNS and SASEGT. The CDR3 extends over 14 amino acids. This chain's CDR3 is CASGRTASNTEAFF. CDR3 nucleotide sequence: TGTGCCAGCGGGAGGACGGCGAGTAACACTGAAGCTTTCTTT.

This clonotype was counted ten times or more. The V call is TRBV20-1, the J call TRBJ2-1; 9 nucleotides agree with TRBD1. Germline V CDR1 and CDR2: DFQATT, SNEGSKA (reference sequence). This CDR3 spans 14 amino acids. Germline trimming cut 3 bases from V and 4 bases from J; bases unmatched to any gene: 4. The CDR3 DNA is TGCAGTGCTAGGAGGGGACAGGGTTACAATGAGCAGTTCTTC. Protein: CSARRGQGYNEQFF.

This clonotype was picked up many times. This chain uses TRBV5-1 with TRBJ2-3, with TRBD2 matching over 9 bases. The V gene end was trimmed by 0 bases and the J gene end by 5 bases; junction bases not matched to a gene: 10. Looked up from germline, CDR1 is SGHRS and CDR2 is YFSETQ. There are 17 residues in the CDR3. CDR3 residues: CASSLGASGNAGDTQYF. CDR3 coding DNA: TGCGCCAGCAGCTTGGGGGCTAGCGGGAATGCGGGAGATACGCAGTATTTT.

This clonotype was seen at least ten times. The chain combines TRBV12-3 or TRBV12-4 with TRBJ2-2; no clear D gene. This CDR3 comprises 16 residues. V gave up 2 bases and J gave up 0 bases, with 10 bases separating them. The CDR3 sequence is CASSLSRQSNTGELFF. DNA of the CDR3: TGTGCCAGCAGTTTAAGCAGGCAGTCGAACACCGGGGAGCTGTTTTTT.

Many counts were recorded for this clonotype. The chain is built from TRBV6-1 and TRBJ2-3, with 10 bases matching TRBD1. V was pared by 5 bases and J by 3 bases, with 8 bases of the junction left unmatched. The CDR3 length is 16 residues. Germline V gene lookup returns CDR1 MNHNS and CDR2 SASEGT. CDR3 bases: TGTGCCAGCAGTTTGACTGACAGGGGGCGAACAGATACGCAGTATTTT. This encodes CASSLTDRGRTDTQYF.

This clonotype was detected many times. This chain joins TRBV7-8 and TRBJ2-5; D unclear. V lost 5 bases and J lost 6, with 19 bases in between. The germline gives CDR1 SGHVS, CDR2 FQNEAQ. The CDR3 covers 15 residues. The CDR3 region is CASSPRWQVSKTQYF. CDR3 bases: TGTGCCAGCAGCCCCCGCTGGCAGGTCTCAAAGACCCAGTACTTC.